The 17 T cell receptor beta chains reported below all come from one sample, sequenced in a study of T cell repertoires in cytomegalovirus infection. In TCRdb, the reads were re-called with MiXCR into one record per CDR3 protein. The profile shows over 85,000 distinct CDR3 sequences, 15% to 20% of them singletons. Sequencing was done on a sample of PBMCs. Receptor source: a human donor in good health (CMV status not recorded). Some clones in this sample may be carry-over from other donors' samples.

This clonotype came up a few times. Here the CDR3 reads CSAQKTDTQYF. For the CDR3, the DNA is TGCAGTGCTCAGAAAACAGATACGCAGTATTTT. This sequence joins TRBV20-1 and TRBJ2-3; D not resolved. V was trimmed by 5 bases and J by 3 bases, leaving 6 bases between them. CDR3 size: 11 residues. The germline gives CDR1 DFQATT, CDR2 SNEGSKA (reference sequence).

CDR3 sequence (DNA): TGTGCCAGCAGCTTAGCGGGGGGTCAGCAACAGCATTTT. Residues: CASSLAGGQQQHF. The chain joins TRBV7-2 to TRBJ1-5; possibly TRBD1 for D (5 bases). The ends were cut back, 0 bases at V and 13 bases at J, with 13 bases in the middle. The CDR3 totals 13 residues. Germline V gene lookup returns CDR1 SGHTA and CDR2 FQGNSA.

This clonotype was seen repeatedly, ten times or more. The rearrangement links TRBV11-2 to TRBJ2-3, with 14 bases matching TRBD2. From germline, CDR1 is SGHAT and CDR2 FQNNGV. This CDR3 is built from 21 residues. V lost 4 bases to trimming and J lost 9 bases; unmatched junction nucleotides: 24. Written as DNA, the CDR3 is TGTGCCAGCAGCTCCGACCTCATTGGCCGGACTAGCGGGGGGCCAAGGTGGACGCAGTATTTT. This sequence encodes CASSSDLIGRTSGGPRWTQYF.

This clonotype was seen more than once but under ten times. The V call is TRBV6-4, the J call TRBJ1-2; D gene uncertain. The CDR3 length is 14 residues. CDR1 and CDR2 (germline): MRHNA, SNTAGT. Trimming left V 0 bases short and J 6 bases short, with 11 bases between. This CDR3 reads CASSDSSGSDGYTF. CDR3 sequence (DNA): TGTGCCAGCAGTGACTCTTCCGGGTCCGATGGCTACACCTTC.

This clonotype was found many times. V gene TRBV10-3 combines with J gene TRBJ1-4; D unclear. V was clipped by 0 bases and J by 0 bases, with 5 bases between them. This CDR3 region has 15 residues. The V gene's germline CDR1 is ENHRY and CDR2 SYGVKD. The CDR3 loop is CAISESGATNEKLFF. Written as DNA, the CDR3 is TGTGCCATCAGTGAGTCAGGTGCAACTAATGAAAAACTGTTTTTT.

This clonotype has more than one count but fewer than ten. The DNA for the CDR3 is TGTGCCAGCAGGGACAGCCCTAACTATGGCTACACCTTC. This codes for CASRDSPNYGYTF. The V and J genes are TRBV28 and TRBJ1-2, with TRBD1 as a possible D gene (6 bases). This CDR3 is built from 13 residues. Per the germline V gene, CDR1 is MDHEN and CDR2 is SYDVKM. Trimming removed 6 bases at V and 0 bases at J, with 8 bases between.

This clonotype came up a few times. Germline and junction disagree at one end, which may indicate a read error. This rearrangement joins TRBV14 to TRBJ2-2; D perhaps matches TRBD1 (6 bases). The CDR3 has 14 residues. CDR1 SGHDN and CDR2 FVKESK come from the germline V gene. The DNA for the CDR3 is TGTGCCAGCAGTCAAGGGGGTTGGACCGGGGAGCTGTTTTTT. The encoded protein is CASSQGGWTGELFF.

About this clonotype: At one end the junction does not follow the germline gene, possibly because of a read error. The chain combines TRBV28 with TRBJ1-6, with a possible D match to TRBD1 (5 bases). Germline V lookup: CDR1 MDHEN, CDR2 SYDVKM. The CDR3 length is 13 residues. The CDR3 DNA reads TGTGCCAGCAGTCGGGACTTGAATTCACCCCCCAACTTT. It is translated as CASSRDLNSPPNF.

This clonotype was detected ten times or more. The CDR3 nucleotides are TGTGCCAGCAGCTTAGCGGAGGGACGGGGGAAGTATACGCAGTATTTT. Encoded protein: CASSLAEGRGKYTQYF. The chain is built from TRBV7-8 and TRBJ2-3, with D maybe TRBD2 (6 bases). This CDR3 is built from 16 residues. CDR1 and CDR2 (germline): SGHVS, FQNEAQ. Deletions cut 0 bases from V and 7 bases from J, with 17 bases between.

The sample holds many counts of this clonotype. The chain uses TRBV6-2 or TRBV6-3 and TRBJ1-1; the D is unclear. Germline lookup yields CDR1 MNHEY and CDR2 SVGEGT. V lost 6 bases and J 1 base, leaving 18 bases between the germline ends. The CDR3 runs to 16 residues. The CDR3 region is CASRSLLSRWNTEAFF. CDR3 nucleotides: TGTGCCAGCAGATCTCTCCTTAGTAGGTGGAACACTGAAGCTTTCTTT.

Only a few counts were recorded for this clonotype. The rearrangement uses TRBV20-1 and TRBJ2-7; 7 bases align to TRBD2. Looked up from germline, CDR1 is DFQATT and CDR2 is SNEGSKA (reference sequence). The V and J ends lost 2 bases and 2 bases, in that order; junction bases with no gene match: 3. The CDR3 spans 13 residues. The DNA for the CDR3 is TGCAGTGCTAGATTGGGGGGGACCTACGAGCAGTACTTC. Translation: CSARLGGTYEQYF.

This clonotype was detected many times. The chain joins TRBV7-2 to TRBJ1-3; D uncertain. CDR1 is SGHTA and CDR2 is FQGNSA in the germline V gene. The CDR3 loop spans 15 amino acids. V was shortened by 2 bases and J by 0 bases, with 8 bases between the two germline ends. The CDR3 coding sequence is TGTGCCAGCAGCTTATGGACCGACTCTGGAAACACCATATATTTT. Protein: CASSLWTDSGNTIYF.

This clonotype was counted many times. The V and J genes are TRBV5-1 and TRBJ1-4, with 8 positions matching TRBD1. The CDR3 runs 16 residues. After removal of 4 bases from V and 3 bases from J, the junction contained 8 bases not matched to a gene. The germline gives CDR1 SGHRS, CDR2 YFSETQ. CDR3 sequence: CASSLRTGMANEKLFF. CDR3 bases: TGCGCCAGCAGCCTGAGGACAGGGATGGCTAATGAAAAACTGTTTTTT.

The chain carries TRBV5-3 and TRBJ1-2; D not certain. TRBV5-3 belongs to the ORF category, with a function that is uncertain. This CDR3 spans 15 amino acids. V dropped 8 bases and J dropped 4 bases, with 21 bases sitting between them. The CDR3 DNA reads TGTGCCAGCACCGCAGATACCGGTACATTCTATGGCTACACCTTC. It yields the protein CASTADTGTFYGYTF.

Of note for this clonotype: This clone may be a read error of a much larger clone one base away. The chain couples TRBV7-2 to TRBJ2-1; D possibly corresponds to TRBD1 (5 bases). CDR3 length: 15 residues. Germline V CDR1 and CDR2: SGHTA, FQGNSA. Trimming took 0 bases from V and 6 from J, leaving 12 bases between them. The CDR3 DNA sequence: TGTGCCAGCAGCTTAGCGGGGCTAGTGGGCAATGAGCAGTTCTTC. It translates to CASSLAGLVGNEQFF.

This CDR3 is CASSSFRADSNTGELFF. CDR3 DNA: TGTGCCAGCAGTTCTTTTCGAGCAGATTCGAACACCGGGGAGCTGTTTTTT. V and J are TRBV6-2 or TRBV6-3 and TRBJ2-2, with unresolved D. Germline V lookup: CDR1 MNHEY, CDR2 SVGEGT. V dropped 4 bases and J dropped 0 bases, with 15 bases sitting between them. CDR3 length: 17 residues.

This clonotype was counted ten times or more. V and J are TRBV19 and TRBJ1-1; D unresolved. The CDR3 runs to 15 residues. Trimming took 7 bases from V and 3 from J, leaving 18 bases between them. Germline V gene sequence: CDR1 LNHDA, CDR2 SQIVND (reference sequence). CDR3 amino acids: CASKAWRGRHTEAFF. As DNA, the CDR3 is TGTGCCAGTAAGGCGTGGCGAGGAAGGCACACTGAAGCTTTCTTT. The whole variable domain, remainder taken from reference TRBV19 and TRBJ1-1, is DGGITQSPKYLFRKEGQNVTLSCEQNLNHDAMYWYRQDPGQGLRLIYYSQIVNDFQKGDIAEGYSVSREKKESFPLTVTSAQKNPTAFYLCASKAWRGRHTEAFFGQGTRLTVV.